This is a list of T cell receptor beta chains from one sample in a study of T cells in localized non-small cell lung cancer. The repertoire was sequenced with immunoSEQ multiplex PCR; TCRdb's copy has only in-frame clones and lacks some. The table shows approximately 28,000 clones, with approximately 88% occurring only once. The input for sequencing was peripheral blood mononuclear cells, taken before any cancer treatment. Source of these receptors: a woman aged 35-70 years with stage III lung adenocarcinoma. Each CDR3 is given with its conserved first and last residue. The order of the fields is CDR3 DNA, CDR3 protein, J gene, D gene, clone size, V gene. D genes are given only for firm matches. Expanded clones get a size class; other rows say once, few or many, or leave the size out.

CDR3 DNA: TGTGCCAGTAGTATGAACAGGGCTGTAGGCAATCAGCCCCAGCATTTT
CDR3 protein: CASSMNRAVGNQPQHF
J gene: TRBJ1-5
D gene: -
clone size: -
V gene: TRBV19

CDR3 DNA: TGTGCCAGTAGCCAGGGAGGGTACACTGAAGCTTTCTTT
CDR3 protein: CASSQGGYTEAFF
J gene: TRBJ1-1
D gene: -
clone size: -
V gene: TRBV19

CDR3 DNA: TGTGCCAGTAGTATGAAGGACTGGTACCAAGAGACCCAGTACTTC
CDR3 protein: CASSMKDWYQETQYF
J gene: TRBJ2-5
D gene: -
clone size: -
V gene: TRBV19

CDR3 DNA: TGTGCCAGTAGTGCTCGCGGGTTCCCCGGGGAGCTGTTTTTT
CDR3 protein: CASSARGFPGELFF
J gene: TRBJ2-2
D gene: -
clone size: -
V gene: TRBV19

CDR3 DNA: TGTGCCAGCTCTACCCCTGGGGCCAACGTCCTGACTTTC
CDR3 protein: CASSTPGANVLTF
J gene: TRBJ2-6
D gene: -
clone size: medium-sized
V gene: TRBV18

CDR3 DNA: TGTGCCAGTAGTCAAAGGACTGGGGCCCAGCCCCAGCATTTT
CDR3 protein: CASSQRTGAQPQHF
J gene: TRBJ1-5
D gene: -
clone size: once
V gene: TRBV19

CDR3 DNA: TGTGCCAGTAGTACTGTAGCGAAACTGGCAGATACGCAGTATTTT
CDR3 protein: CASSTVAKLADTQYF
J gene: TRBJ2-3
D gene: -
clone size: -
V gene: TRBV19

CDR3 DNA: TGTGCCACCAGCAAAGGACAGGGCCAGCCCTACGAGCAGTACTTC
CDR3 protein: CATSKGQGQPYEQYF
J gene: TRBJ2-7
D gene: TRBD1
clone size: -
V gene: TRBV15

CDR3 DNA: TGCGCCAGCAGCTTGGAGGGCGGACCCCCCTACGAGCAGTACTTC
CDR3 protein: CASSLEGGPPYEQYF
J gene: TRBJ2-7
D gene: -
clone size: -
V gene: TRBV5-1

CDR3 DNA: TGCGCCAGCAGCTTCCCTAGCACAGATACGCAGTATTTT
CDR3 protein: CASSFPSTDTQYF
J gene: TRBJ2-3
D gene: -
clone size: -
V gene: TRBV5-1

CDR3 DNA: TGCGCCAGCAGCCCCCGAGGGACAGGGGGATCGGCTGGAAACACCATATATTTT
CDR3 protein: CASSPRGTGGSAGNTIYF
J gene: TRBJ1-3
D gene: TRBD1
clone size: -
V gene: TRBV4-1

CDR3 DNA: TGTGCCAGTAGTGTACAGGGGTCCCAGCCCCAGCATTTT
CDR3 protein: CASSVQGSQPQHF
J gene: TRBJ1-5
D gene: TRBD1
clone size: -
V gene: TRBV19

CDR3 DNA: TGTGCCAGCAGCTTAGCGGTGGCGGCCATGCAGTATTTT
CDR3 protein: CASSLAVAAMQYF
J gene: TRBJ2-3
D gene: -
clone size: -
V gene: TRBV7-2

CDR3 DNA: TGTGCCTGGAGTGTAAGTCTAGTATACAATGAGCAGTTCTTC
CDR3 protein: CAWSVSLVYNEQFF
J gene: TRBJ2-1
D gene: -
clone size: -
V gene: TRBV30

CDR3 DNA: TGTGCCAGCAGGGCAAACCGACAGGGGCGGCAGTTCTTC
CDR3 protein: CASRANRQGRQFF
J gene: TRBJ2-1
D gene: TRBD1
clone size: once
V gene: TRBV2